These 23 T cell receptor beta chains originate from one sample sequenced in a study of TIL therapy for anti-PD-1-resistant metastatic lung cancer. Time point meaning: pre-treatment sample, taken before nivolumab and TIL therapy. Most excised metastases sampled were pleural nodules or supraclavicular lymph nodes. This was the immunoSEQ v3 assay. Profiling relied on immunoSEQ multiplex PCR, and the TCRdb table lists in-frame clones only, not all of them. The sample has 6,200 or so clones, approximately 63% seen once; the top ten hold around 6%. The specimen comprised tumor tissue, sampled at baseline. Receptor source: a person between 30 and 80 years old with non-small cell lung cancer.

The chain has TRBV5-8 and TRBJ2-1, with D maybe TRBD2 (7 bases). Trimming removed 5 bases at V and 4 bases at J, with 19 bases between. The length of the CDR3 is 16 residues. Germline-derived CDR1 and CDR2 are SGHTS and YDEGEE. The CDR3 protein is CASRDPNRGAYNEQFF. CDR3 coding DNA: TGTGCCAGCAGGGATCCAAATCGGGGGGCGTACAATGAGCAGTTCTTC.

This clone was observed a single time. The gene calls are TRBV28 and TRBJ1-4; maybe TRBD1 (5 bases). The CDR3 is made up of 16 amino acids. Trimming stripped 4 bases from V and 2 bases from J, with 14 bases between. The V gene's germline CDR1 is MDHEN and CDR2 SYDVKM. CDR3 residues: CASSSQGPLTNEKLFF. In DNA, the CDR3 is TGTGCCAGCAGTTCCCAGGGCCCGTTGACTAATGAAAAACTGTTTTTT.

The V gene is TRBV30, the J gene TRBJ1-2, with a tentative D call TRBD1 (5 bases). V was cut by 2 bases and J by 13 bases, with 14 bases left in between. Germline CDR1 and CDR2: GTSNPN and SVGIG (reference sequence). The CDR3 is 11 amino acids. CDR3 loop: CAWSPRDSSTF. The CDR3 DNA is TGTGCCTGGAGTCCCCGGGACTCATCCACCTTC.

V usage is TRBV28 and J usage is TRBJ2-2; D is unresolved. The V and J ends lost 6 bases and 4 bases respectively, with 6 bases between them. Germline V CDR1 and CDR2: MDHEN, SYDVKM. The CDR3 is made up of 12 amino acids. CDR3 sequence (DNA): TGTGCCAGCAGGGAGAGCACCGGGGAGCTGTTTTTT. Protein product: CASRESTGELFF.

The rearrangement links TRBV18 to TRBJ2-5; D is ambiguous. CDR3 size: 17 residues. CDR1 is KGHSH, CDR2 LQKENI, per germline. V lost 1 base and J lost 5, with 20 bases in between. CDR3 nucleotide sequence: TGTGCCAGCTCACCACTGGGGTTGGGCAGCGCCGGGGAGACCCAGTACTTC. Encoded protein: CASSPLGLGSAGETQYF.

The rearrangement joins TRBV28 to TRBJ2-3; the D is unclear. V lost 5 bases and J 6 bases, leaving 9 bases between the germline ends. The CDR3 extends over 12 amino acids. CDR1 MDHEN and CDR2 SYDVKM come from the germline V gene. The CDR3: CASSDAPDTQYF. The CDR3 DNA reads as TGTGCCAGCAGTGACGCGCCGGATACGCAGTATTTT.

This clone is categorized as large. V and J are TRBV14 and TRBJ1-6; D is undetermined. This CDR3 region has 12 residues. The germline V and J ends were trimmed by 4 bases and 13 bases, with 11 bases remaining between them. Germline assignment: CDR1 SGHDN and CDR2 FVKESK. The DNA of the CDR3 is TGTGCCAGCAGCCGGAACGTGGGTCCCCTCCACTTT. Amino acid sequence: CASSRNVGPLHF.

The rearrangement links TRBV29-1 to TRBJ2-7, with 7 bases matching TRBD1. V dropped 1 base and J dropped 0; count of bases not matched to a gene: 3. CDR1 SQVTM and CDR2 ANQGSEA come from the germline V gene. CDR3 length: 14 residues. In nucleotides, the CDR3 is TGCAGCGTTGAAGTGGACAGGAGCTCCTACGAGCAGTACTTC. Its protein product is CSVEVDRSSYEQYF.

V and J are TRBV30 and TRBJ1-2; D is unclear. Trimming took off 3 bases at V and 0 bases at J, with 11 bases between the two ends. The CDR3 covers 14 residues. Germline V lookup: CDR1 GTSNPN, CDR2 SVGIG (reference sequence). This CDR3 is CAWRWQPANYGYTF. CDR3 coding DNA: TGTGCCTGGAGGTGGCAGCCCGCTAACTATGGCTACACCTTC.

This clone showed up just a few times. The V and J genes are TRBV28 and TRBJ1-5; 7 bases align to TRBD1. V lost 6 bases to trimming and J lost 2 bases; unmatched junction nucleotides: 7. Per the germline V gene, CDR1 is MDHEN and CDR2 is SYDVKM. This CDR3 comprises 15 residues. CDR3 loop: CASRAPGGGNQPQHF. CDR3 sequence (DNA): TGTGCCAGCAGAGCCCCAGGGGGGGGCAATCAGCCCCAGCATTTT.

The V gene is TRBV4-3, the J gene TRBJ2-1; 11 bases are a match to TRBD2. From germline, CDR1 is LGHNA and CDR2 YSLEER. The CDR3 has 16 residues. J was trimmed by 7 bases and V by 2 bases; bases with no gene match: 7. The CDR3 bases are TGCGCCAGCAGCCAATTCTTAGCGGGGGGGCCGAATGAGCAGTTCTTC. Its translation is CASSQFLAGGPNEQFF.

V usage is TRBV19 and J usage is TRBJ2-5; TRBD1 might be the D (6 bases). The CDR3 is 13 residues long. CDR1 and CDR2 (germline): LNHDA, SQIVND (reference sequence). V lost 5 bases, J lost 5 bases, and 12 bases lay in between. Here the CDR3 reads CASSPRTAETQYF. The CDR3 coding sequence is TGTGCCAGTAGTCCGAGGACAGCGGAGACCCAGTACTTC.

V usage is TRBV6-4 and J usage is TRBJ2-2; 8 bases align to TRBD2. The CDR3 is 15 residues long. Germline CDR1 MRHNA, CDR2 SNTAGT. Trimming at V came to 6 bases and at J to 3 bases, leaving 6 bases not matched to a gene. CDR3 DNA sequence: TGTGCCAGCAGCCCCACGGGGGGGGACACCGGGGAGCTGTTTTTT. Its translation is CASSPTGGDTGELFF.

This chain uses TRBV28 with TRBJ2-2, with D possibly being TRBD1 or TRBD2 (5 bases each). V dropped 2 bases and J dropped 4 bases, with 14 bases sitting between them. This CDR3 comprises 16 residues. The germline CDR1 and CDR2 sequences are MDHEN and SYDVKM. CDR3: CASSLIWDPGTGELFF. The CDR3 DNA reads as TGTGCCAGCAGTTTAATCTGGGACCCGGGCACCGGGGAGCTGTTTTTT.

CDR3 bases: TGTGCCAGCAGTTTGGGGACCGCAGGCTACACCTTC. It is translated as CASSLGTAGYTF. The V gene is TRBV12-3 or TRBV12-4, the J gene TRBJ1-2, with D perhaps TRBD1 (5 bases). Between the trimmed V and J ends, which lost 3 bases and 8 bases, there was a span of 10 bases. The CDR3 extends over 12 amino acids.

The J gene is TRBJ2-3, the V gene TRBV18, with 8 bases matching TRBD1. The CDR3 loop spans 15 amino acids. Trimming took 3 bases from V and 2 from J; bases not matched to a gene: 4. Germline V gene data show CDR1 as KGHSH and CDR2 as LQKENI. CDR3 bases: TGTGCCAGCTCACCGGGACAGGCGTCCACAGATACGCAGTATTTT. This gives the protein CASSPGQASTDTQYF.

By share, this clone counts as medium-sized (0.01 to 0.1%). The rearrangement joins TRBV29-1 to TRBJ2-7; no clear D. Trimming took off 0 bases at V and 2 bases at J, with 5 bases between the two ends. The CDR3 runs 12 residues. CDR1 is SQVTM, CDR2 ANQGSEA, per germline. The CDR3 DNA reads as TGCAGCGTTGAAGACCGGACCTACGAGCAGTACTTC. Its protein product is CSVEDRTYEQYF.

This clone came up once. The V gene is TRBV6-5, the J gene TRBJ2-7; D call uncertain. V dropped 4 bases and J dropped 0 bases, with 13 bases sitting between them. This CDR3 has 15 residues. Germline values: CDR1 MNHEY, CDR2 SVGAGI. CDR3 nucleotides: TGTGCCAGCAGTTCCCAGACGGCGAGCTCCTACGAGCAGTACTTC. Translated: CASSSQTASSYEQYF.

The gene calls are TRBV2 and TRBJ2-7, with a tentative D call TRBD1 (6 bases). The CDR3 contains 13 residues. V lost 7 bases and J 2 bases, leaving 12 bases between the germline ends. Germline CDR1 SNHLY, CDR2 FYNNEI. CDR3 sequence (DNA): TGTGCCAGCACCCGACAGGAACCCTACGAGCAGTACTTC. It translates to CASTRQEPYEQYF.

V usage is TRBV6-2 or TRBV6-3 and J usage is TRBJ2-1, with 12 nucleotides matching TRBD2. Germline lookup yields CDR1 MNHEY and CDR2 SVGEGT. CDR3 length: 21 residues. After removal of 4 bases from V and 2 bases from J, the junction contained 18 bases not matched to a gene. CDR3 loop: CASSSNPSGRALIAPYNEQFF. CDR3 nucleotide sequence: TGTGCCAGCAGTTCTAATCCTAGCGGGAGGGCCTTGATTGCTCCCTACAATGAGCAGTTCTTC.

The chain recombines TRBV7-9 with TRBJ2-5; D not certain. Germline V gives CDR1 SEHNR, CDR2 FQNEAQ (reference sequence). V was trimmed by 2 bases and J by 5 bases, leaving 12 bases between them. CDR3 length: 14 amino acids. The DNA for the CDR3 is TGTGCCAGCAGCTTAACCCAGGTTAAGGAGACCCAGTACTTC. Protein sequence: CASSLTQVKETQYF.

The CDR3: CASSLGGREQYF. CDR3 coding DNA: TGTGCCAGCAGCCTAGGAGGGAGAGAGCAGTACTTC. The chain joins TRBV12-3 or TRBV12-4 to TRBJ2-7, with TRBD2 as a possible D gene (6 bases). V shed 6 bases and J shed 7 bases, with 13 bases lying between them. The CDR3 sequence is 12 residues long.

This rearrangement joins TRBV29-1 to TRBJ2-3; TRBD2 might be the D (5 bases). Trimming left V 4 bases short and J 8 bases short, with 13 bases between. CDR1 and CDR2 (germline): SQVTM, ANQGSEA. This CDR3 spans 12 amino acids. CDR3 in amino acids: CSVASPRGTQYF. The CDR3 bases are TGCAGCGTTGCTAGCCCCCGGGGTACGCAGTATTTT.